This entry concerns a single T cell receptor beta chain. The antigen is unknown. The entry originates in a study of human CD8 memory T cell subsets. Study results and limitations: Effector memory subsets were less diverse than the similarly diverse stem-like memory and precursor exhausted subsets. Stem-like memory and precursor exhausted T cell repertoires showed minimal mutual overlap.

UMI-labeled 5' RACE generated the TCR beta libraries. Original handling: From around 3,000 to 20,000 functional CDR3 beta clonotypes were held in each TCR beta library. TCRdb derives one entry per CDR3 protein from the 5' RACE reads, leaving out DNA. For this entry, the V and J calls and clone size follow TCRdb and not the study's own pipeline. The sample features some 9,000 distinct CDR3 sequences, with approximately 20% in its top ten. Per germline, CDR1 SQVTM and CDR2 ANQGSEA. The CDR3 loop spans 11 amino acids. Total CD8+ T cells were enriched by a separation that was negative and magnetic. The gene calls are TRBV29-1 and TRBJ1-1; without DNA, the TCRdb call of TRBD1 cannot be checked. Sequencing was done on a sample of CD8+ T cells from PBMCs. This clonotype was sampled from a human donor in good health. Here the CDR3 reads CSATRGGEAFF.